A single sample gave rise to the 14 T cell receptor beta chains below, sequenced in a study of blood T cell repertoires in COVID-19. TCRdb's copy holds only in-frame clones and misses some; the assay was immunoSEQ multiplex PCR. The table lists about 230,000 clones, around 80% of them singletons. Sequencing was carried out using peripheral blood. These receptors originate from a man between 35 and 55 years old with acute or convalescent COVID-19.

CDR3 DNA: TGCGCCAGCAGCCCGGGGGTAGCGGGATTTTACGAGCAGTACTTC. It is translated as CASSPGVAGFYEQYF. V is TRBV5-1 and J is TRBJ2-7; 8 bases match TRBD2. The CDR3 is made up of 15 amino acids. J was trimmed by 4 bases and V by 4 bases; bases with no gene match: 10. Germline-derived CDR1 and CDR2 are SGHRS and YFSETQ.

This chain joins TRBV5-1 and TRBJ2-1, with 14 bases fitting TRBD2. CDR3 length equals 17 residues. After removal of 4 bases from V and 3 bases from J, the junction contained 6 bases not matched to a gene. Germline V gives CDR1 SGHRS, CDR2 YFSETQ. DNA of the CDR3: TGCGCCAGCAGCCAAGGGACTAGCGGGAGTATCTACAATGAGCAGTTCTTC. The encoded protein is CASSQGTSGSIYNEQFF.

CDR3 coding DNA: TGTGCCAGCAGTTACTCGACAGGGGAGGATTCACCCCTCCACTTT. Amino acids: CASSYSTGEDSPLHF. V gene TRBV6-6 combines with J gene TRBJ1-6; the match to TRBD1 covers 8 bases. The CDR3 is 15 amino acids. Trimming cost V 0 bases and J 8 bases; bases outside gene matches: 3. Germline CDR1 MNHNY, CDR2 SVGAGI (reference sequence).

This chain joins TRBV19 and TRBJ1-1; possible D gene TRBD1, 6 bases. Per germline, CDR1 LNHDA and CDR2 SQIVND (reference sequence). The CDR3 runs to 14 residues. V lost 6 bases and J 4 bases, leaving 15 bases between the germline ends. CDR3 region: CASRHGQYPTEAFF. The CDR3 nucleotides read TGTGCCAGTAGGCACGGACAGTACCCCACTGAAGCTTTCTTT.

The rearrangement links TRBV19 to TRBJ1-2; D is undetermined. Germline V gene lookup returns CDR1 LNHDA and CDR2 SQIVND (reference sequence). The CDR3 runs 15 residues. Trimming took off 1 base at V and 2 bases at J, with 11 bases between the two ends. The CDR3 protein is CASSIVSPVNYGYTF. In nucleotides, the CDR3 is TGTGCCAGTAGTATAGTATCCCCAGTGAACTATGGCTACACCTTC.

The chain combines TRBV3-1 (or the pseudogene TRBV3-2) with TRBJ1-5; D not certain. Germline V gene lookup returns CDR1 LGHDT and CDR2 YNNKEL (reference sequence). This CDR3 is 9 amino acids long. The V end was cut by 7 bases, the J end by 9 bases, with 4 bases between. CDR3 DNA: TGTGCCAGCACTCCGCCCCAGCATTTT. Protein product: CASTPPQHF.

This chain connects TRBV30 to TRBJ1-6; the D gene is possibly TRBD1 (5 bases). CDR1 GTSNPN and CDR2 SVGIG come from the germline V gene (reference sequence). Trimming pared 0 bases from V and 4 bases from J, leaving 10 bases between. The CDR3 has 15 residues. CDR3 bases: TGTGCCTGGAGTGTATCGCAGGGATATAATTCACCCCTCCACTTT. It translates to CAWSVSQGYNSPLHF.

The rearrangement uses TRBV7-6 and TRBJ1-1, with 7 bases aligning to TRBD1. The CDR3 loop spans 14 amino acids. The germline V gene has CDR1 SGHVS and CDR2 FNYEAQ. V trimming: 0 bases; J trimming: 7 bases; junction bases outside the gene matches: 5. The CDR3 reads CASSLAGQGGEAFF. For the CDR3, the DNA is TGTGCCAGCAGCTTAGCGGGGCAGGGGGGTGAAGCTTTCTTT.

The chain is built from TRBV2 and TRBJ2-7, with D possibly being TRBD2 (5 bases). There are 15 residues in the CDR3. Germline CDR1 SNHLY, CDR2 FYNNEI. V was pared by 6 bases and J by 2 bases, with 17 bases between. CDR3 DNA sequence: TGTGCCAGCAGCGAGGGAGTTACGGGGACCTACGAGCAGTACTTC. Translating gives CASSEGVTGTYEQYF. The variable domain in full, with the rest retrieved from reference TRBV2 and TRBJ2-7, is EPEVTQTPSHQVTQMGQEVILRCVPISNHLYFYWYRQILGQKVEFLVSFYNNEISEKSEIFDDQFSVERPDGSNFTLKIRSTKLEDSAMYFCASSEGVTGTYEQYFGPGTRLTVT.

The chain combines TRBV4-1 with TRBJ1-1; D remains unclear. The CDR3 has 17 amino acids. Germline V lookup: CDR1 MGHRA, CDR2 YSYEKL. V gave up 0 bases and J gave up 1 base, with 15 bases separating them. CDR3 coding DNA: TGCGCCAGCAGCCAAGATTCCCTCCGGGTTACGAACACTGAAGCTTTCTTT. This gives the protein CASSQDSLRVTNTEAFF.

The chain couples TRBV5-5 to TRBJ2-5; 7 bases match TRBD1. CDR3 size: 16 residues. Trimming cost V 4 bases and J 1 base; bases outside gene matches: 10. The V gene's germline CDR1 is SGHKS and CDR2 YYEKEE (reference sequence). The CDR3 DNA follows: TGTGCCAGCAGCCTCGGGACAGCACTGTTCCAAGAGACCCAGTACTTC. It specifies CASSLGTALFQETQYF. The full variable domain, in which reference TRBV5-5 and TRBJ2-5 provide the parts outside the CDR3, is DAGVTQSPTHLIKTRGQQVTLRCSPISGHKSVSWYQQVLGQGPQFIFQYYEKEERGRGNFPDRFSARQFPNYSSELNVNALLLGDSALYLCASSLGTALFQETQYFGPGTRLLVL.

The rearrangement uses TRBV19 and TRBJ1-3; D remains unclear. The germline V and J ends were trimmed by 4 bases and 2 bases, with 9 bases remaining between them. The germline V gene has CDR1 LNHDA and CDR2 SQIVND (reference sequence). The CDR3 spans 14 residues. The CDR3 protein is CASSTQEPGNTIYF. DNA of the CDR3: TGTGCCAGTAGTACCCAGGAACCTGGAAACACCATATATTTT.

This rearrangement joins TRBV7-8 to TRBJ1-6; D gene ambiguous. Looked up from germline, CDR1 is SGHVS and CDR2 is FQNEAQ. Trimming pared 5 bases from V and 8 bases from J, leaving 13 bases between. CDR3 size: 14 residues. CDR3 in DNA: TGTGCCAGCAGCCGGCGGGGAGGAGATTCACCCCTCCACTTT. It encodes CASSRRGGDSPLHF.

The chain employs TRBV10-3 and TRBJ1-2; D gene ambiguous. Trimming took 2 bases from V and 0 from J, leaving 7 bases between them. Per germline, CDR1 ENHRY and CDR2 SYGVKD. The CDR3 totals 14 residues. CDR3 in DNA: TGTGCCATCAGTGAGATCCACTCTAACTATGGCTACACCTTC. It translates to CAISEIHSNYGYTF.